Shown below are 13 T cell receptor beta chains from a single sample sequenced in a study of CD8 T cells in ankylosing spondylitis. TCRdb processed the 5' RACE reads anew with MiXCR; each CDR3 protein has one entry. The sample lists approximately 88,000 distinct CDR3 sequences, 8.8% occurring once. The sequenced sample consisted of blood, either unsorted or a sorted T cell fraction (not recorded which). These receptors came from a male donor with ankylosing spondylitis or in good health (not recorded which).

The J gene is TRBJ2-3, the V gene TRBV7-9, with unresolved D. V gave up 1 base and J gave up 2 bases, with 10 bases separating them. CDR3 length equals 15 residues. The germline gives CDR1 SEHNR, CDR2 FQNEAQ (reference sequence). The CDR3 protein is CASSLGNSDTDTQYF. In DNA form, the CDR3 reads TGTGCCAGCAGCTTAGGAAACTCCGACACAGATACGCAGTATTTT.

This clonotype has a count of ten or more. The chain is built from TRBV28 and TRBJ2-1, with TRBD1 identical over 7 bases. CDR3 size: 16 residues. CDR1 is MDHEN and CDR2 is SYDVKM in the germline V gene. The V segment lost 5 bases and the J segment 5 bases; nucleotides outside the gene matches: 12. The CDR3 spells CASSRKPRDRNNEQFF. The CDR3, as DNA: TGTGCCAGCAGTCGAAAACCCCGGGACAGAAACAATGAGCAGTTCTTC.

This clonotype was observed at least ten times. This chain uses TRBV5-1 with TRBJ1-1; no definite D call. Germline assignment: CDR1 SGHRS and CDR2 YFSETQ. The CDR3 spans 17 residues. The V gene lost 1 base and the J gene lost 1 base, with 17 bases spanning the gap. CDR3 amino acids: CASSLSGVLVGNTEAFF. Written as DNA, the CDR3 is TGCGCCAGCAGCTTGAGCGGGGTTCTGGTAGGGAACACTGAAGCTTTCTTT.

This clonotype was seen at least ten times. CDR3 residues: CASSPGGGDSPLHF. CDR3 coding DNA: TGTGCCAGCAGCCCGGGGGGGGGTGATTCACCCCTCCACTTT. This rearrangement joins TRBV5-5 to TRBJ1-6; D is perhaps TRBD1 (5 bases). The CDR3 runs 14 residues. CDR1 and CDR2 (germline): SGHKS, YYEKEE (reference sequence). V gave up 4 bases and J gave up 8 bases, with 13 bases separating them.

This clonotype was recorded many times. The chain is built from TRBV11-2 and TRBJ1-1, with D unresolved. V lost 1 base to trimming and J lost 6 bases, with 15 bases between them. The germline gives CDR1 SGHAT, CDR2 FQNNGV. CDR3 length: 15 amino acids. This CDR3 is CASSLAPPKFAEAFF. The CDR3 DNA is TGTGCCAGCAGCTTAGCTCCACCAAAGTTCGCTGAAGCTTTCTTT.

This clonotype was observed at least ten times. DNA for the CDR3: TGTGCCAGCAGCCAAGGTGGGACAGGGGGCCGACCGCGAGTCAAAAACATTCAGTACTTC. Amino acid sequence: CASSQGGTGGRPRVKNIQYF. V gene TRBV14 combines with J gene TRBJ2-4; TRBD1 matches at 12 bases. The CDR3 runs to 20 residues. Germline CDR1 and CDR2: SGHDN and FVKESK. With V trimmed by 1 base and J by 3 bases, 13 bases remained unmatched. The variable domain in full, with the rest retrieved from reference TRBV14 and TRBJ2-4, is EAGVTQFPSHSVIEKGQTVTLRCDPISGHDNLYWYRRVMGKEIKFLLHFVKESKQDESGMPNNRFLAERTGGTYSTLKVQPAELEDSGVYFCASSQGGTGGRPRVKNIQYFGAGTRLSVL.

There are many counts of this clonotype. The rearrangement uses TRBV7-2 and TRBJ2-3, with TRBD2 as a possible D gene (6 bases). The germline V gene encodes CDR1 SGHTA and CDR2 FQGNSA. This CDR3 is built from 14 residues. Trimming removed 5 bases at V and 2 bases at J, with 11 bases between. CDR3 residues: CASSPTSNTDTQYF. The CDR3 coding sequence is TGTGCCAGCAGCCCGACTAGTAACACAGATACGCAGTATTTT.

This clonotype was counted at least ten times. The CDR3 spells CASSLTGGRSNNSPLHF. CDR3 DNA: TGTGCCAGCAGTTTGACAGGGGGCCGATCGAATAATTCACCCCTCCACTTT. The chain employs TRBV6-5 and TRBJ1-6; TRBD1 aligns across 10 bases. Germline CDR1 and CDR2: MNHEY and SVGAGI. V lost 4 bases and J lost 5; bases outside the gene matches: 8. This CDR3 is 17 amino acids long.

This clonotype was counted ten times or more. V gene TRBV9 combines with J gene TRBJ1-3, with D uncertain. Germline CDR1 reads SGDLS; CDR2 reads YYNGEE. The CDR3 consists of 16 residues. Deletions cut 3 bases from V and 0 bases from J, with 13 bases between. The CDR3 DNA follows: TGTGCCAGCAGCGAGGGAGGGTGGAGCTCTGGAAACACCATATATTTT. It yields the protein CASSEGGWSSGNTIYF.

This clonotype is medium-sized within its sample. The chain is built from TRBV20-1 and TRBJ2-5, with TRBD1 as a possible D gene (6 bases). The CDR3 runs 13 residues. Germline V lookup: CDR1 DFQATT, CDR2 SNEGSKA (reference sequence). The V end lost 5 bases, the J end lost 7 bases, and 17 bases lay between the germline ends. For the CDR3, the DNA is TGCAGTGCTCCGGACAGTTGGGCCGGGACCCAGTACTTC. This translates into CSAPDSWAGTQYF.

The sample holds many counts of this clonotype. This sequence joins TRBV5-1 and TRBJ2-3, with D perhaps given as TRBD1 or TRBD2 (6 bases each). Trimming stripped 0 bases from V and 2 bases from J, with 16 bases between. CDR3 length equals 17 residues. The germline V gene encodes CDR1 SGHRS and CDR2 YFSETQ. CDR3 in amino acids: CASSLAGGGGYTDTQYF. The CDR3 nucleotides read TGCGCCAGCAGCTTGGCCGGTGGAGGGGGATACACAGATACGCAGTATTTT.

The table lists this clonotype with many counts. The chain employs TRBV21-1 and TRBJ2-7; the DNA was not used to check the table's D call, TRBD1. TRBV21-1 constitutes a pseudogene. The CDR3 loop spans 16 amino acids. The chain's CDR3 is CASSNMRFSGVYEQYF. CDR3 DNA: TGTGCCAGCAGCAATATGAGGTTCTCGGGGGTATACGAGCAGTACTTC.

This clonotype was counted ten times or more. The chain is built from TRBV5-5 and TRBJ2-1; 11 bases match TRBD2. Germline V gene data show CDR1 as SGHKS and CDR2 as YYEKEE (reference sequence). The CDR3 runs 18 residues. The J segment lost 0 bases and the V segment lost 2 bases, leaving 7 bases of the junction unmatched. For the CDR3, the DNA is TGTGCCAGCAGCTTCGGTTCTAGCGGGGGGCGCTCCTACAATGAGCAGTTCTTC. It yields the protein CASSFGSSGGRSYNEQFF.